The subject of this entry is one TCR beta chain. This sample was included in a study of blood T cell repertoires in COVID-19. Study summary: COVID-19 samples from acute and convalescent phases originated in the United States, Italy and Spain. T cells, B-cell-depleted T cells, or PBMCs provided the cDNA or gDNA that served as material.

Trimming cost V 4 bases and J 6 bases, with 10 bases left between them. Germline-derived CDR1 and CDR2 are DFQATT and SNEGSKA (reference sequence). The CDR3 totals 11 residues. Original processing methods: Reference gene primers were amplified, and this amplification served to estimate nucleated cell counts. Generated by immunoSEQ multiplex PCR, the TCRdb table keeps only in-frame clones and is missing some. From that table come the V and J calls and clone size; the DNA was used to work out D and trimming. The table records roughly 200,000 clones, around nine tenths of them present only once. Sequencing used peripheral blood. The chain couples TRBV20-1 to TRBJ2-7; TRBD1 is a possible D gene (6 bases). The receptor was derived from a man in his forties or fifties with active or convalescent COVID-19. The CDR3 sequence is CSAIQGGEQYF. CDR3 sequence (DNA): TGCAGTGCTATACAGGGCGGCGAGCAGTACTTC.